These T cell receptor beta chains were read from a single sample in a study of blood T cells in healthy people across ages. TCRdb processed the 5' RACE reads anew with MiXCR; each CDR3 protein has one entry. This table holds hundreds of thousands of distinct CDR3 sequences, 58% found once. Sequenced: blood. All receptors come from a man aged 25 to 45 in good health. CDR3s leave out the opening cysteine and the closing phenylalanine or tryptophan. The order of the fields is V gene, clone size, J gene, CDR3 protein. Size values are once, few and many counts, or a class for expanded clones, and some rows have none.

>TRBV7-7|NA|TRBJ2-1
ASSLDRELYNEQF
>TRBV10-3|few|TRBJ2-7
AISGREGVSEQY
>TRBV7-2|NA|TRBJ2-7
ASSSTGTGSYEQY
>TRBV4-3|few|TRBJ2-1
ASSQVRGFGGSSYNEQF
>TRBV29-1|NA|TRBJ1-2
SVEIQGGPYGYT
>TRBV5-1|NA|TRBJ1-1
AGSAREGGNTEAF
>TRBV5-1|NA|TRBJ1-1
ASSSVFGAGASTEAF
>TRBV7-2|many|TRBJ2-7
ASSLYGISYEQY
>TRBV20-1|NA|NA
SARLVAGGYEQY
>TRBV7-2|once|TRBJ1-1
ASSPRDRGTEAF
>TRBV20-1|NA|TRBJ2-1
SARESGGAMNEQF
>TRBV12-3/TRBV12-4|many|TRBJ2-3
ASHVGGAGDTQY
>TRBV9|few|TRBJ2-5
ASSVGIQETQY
>TRBV12-3/TRBV12-4|NA|TRBJ2-1
ASRSSGRFYNEQF
>TRBV11-2|many|TRBJ2-1
ASSFPTSGRFDNEQF
>TRBV6-5|NA|TRBJ2-7
ASRRGQGSPQY
>TRBV2|NA|TRBJ2-3
ASTSGFTDTQY
>TRBV7-9|NA|TRBJ2-1
ASSLEFVNEQF
>TRBV10-3|NA|TRBJ2-3
AISLTKGNTDTQY
>TRBV6-5|NA|TRBJ2-5
ASSRRSSYNEQY
>TRBV6-5|NA|TRBJ2-2
ASSLEGEGTGELF
>TRBV27|NA|TRBJ2-1
ASRTAPGGRALNEQF
>TRBV2|NA|TRBJ1-1
ASRTLWGTEAF
>TRBV20-1|few|NA
SSTSLQGAMQETQY
>TRBV7-7|NA|TRBJ2-7
ASSRRGGCCEQY
>TRBV7-9|NA|TRBJ2-1
ASSLATRPTSGGLSYNEQF
>TRBV6-1|NA|TRBJ2-6
ASTGRGRSGVNVLT
>TRBV27|few|TRBJ1-2
ASSLTGSAYGYT
>TRBV19|NA|TRBJ1-4
ASSLAGQLLEKLF
>TRBV7-9|NA|TRBJ2-7
ASSRAGRDVPQY
>TRBV12-3/TRBV12-4|NA|TRBJ1-5
ASSPGVRFNNQPQH
>TRBV10-3|NA|TRBJ2-1
ASGGLDHNEQF
>TRBV4-3|few|TRBJ1-1
ASSRGLGTENTEAF
>TRBV21-1|NA|TRBJ2-3
ASTQTRTSGGLLGDTQY
>TRBV7-4|NA|TRBJ2-3
ASSFRGGETSTDTQY
>TRBV7-2|NA|TRBJ1-2
ASSLESTGGGYT
>TRBV5-1|NA|TRBJ1-1
ASRQDPREAF
>TRBV20-1|NA|TRBJ2-4
SALKTGVDIQY
>TRBV4-1|few|TRBJ2-5
ASSPHPDVEKETQY
>TRBV20-1|NA|TRBJ2-1
SARKLAGGVDEQF
>TRBV15|NA|TRBJ2-7
ATSARGLFDEQY
>TRBV20-1|NA|TRBJ2-1
SDAPTSGRDEQF
>TRBV4-3|NA|TRBJ2-3
ASSPPGTDRQY
>TRBV5-1|NA|TRBJ2-1
ASRLAGGAYEQF